The clone carrying this TCR beta chain came up a few times. Sequencing targeted expressed TCRB transcripts, as all isolated RNA had been reverse transcribed. Repertoires were generated with immunoSEQ multiplex PCR, while TCRdb's copy carries only in-frame clones and drops some. The sample records under 500,000 clones, 30% being singletons. The source of the sample is a study of beta chain features in type 1 diabetes. This CDR3 region has 16 residues. Deletions cut 3 bases from V and 1 base from J, with 10 bases between. Germline loops: CDR1 MGHDK, CDR2 SYGVNS. What was sequenced was naive CD4+ T cells from blood. The genes are TRBV25-1 and TRBJ2-6; D ambiguous. This sequence originates from a man younger than 30 in good health. The CDR3 region is CASSDQRRSGANVLTF. As DNA, the CDR3 is TGTGCCAGCAGTGATCAGAGGAGATCTGGGGCCAACGTCCTGACTTTC.